This T cell receptor (beta chain) was sequenced for a study of blood T cell repertoires in COVID-19. Study at large: The origin of the acute and convalescent COVID-19 samples was the United States, Italy and Spain. PBMCs, B-cell-depleted T cells, or T cells were the source of the cDNA or gDNA that made up the material.

In the original processing: Counts of nucleated cells, estimated from reference gene primer amplification, were obtained. The data were produced by immunoSEQ multiplex PCR, yet TCRdb's version contains in-frame clones alone and is incomplete. V and J calls plus clone size are reproduced from that table; the DNA served to infer D and trimming. This sample has around 260,000 clones; 85% to 90% occur once, and the top ten carry over 4%. J gave up 5 bases and V 3 bases, and 11 bases lay outside the gene matches. The CDR3 covers 16 residues. From germline, CDR1 is SGHVS and CDR2 FQNEAQ. The receptor's source is a woman aged 55-70 years with COVID-19, enrolled during active disease. Sequencing was carried out using peripheral blood. The chain couples TRBV7-8 to TRBJ2-5, with 8 bases that match TRBD2. As DNA, the CDR3 is TGTGCCAGCAGCTTTTCCGGGAGGGGAGGGATTGAGACCCAGTACTTC. This sequence encodes CASSFSGRGGIETQYF.